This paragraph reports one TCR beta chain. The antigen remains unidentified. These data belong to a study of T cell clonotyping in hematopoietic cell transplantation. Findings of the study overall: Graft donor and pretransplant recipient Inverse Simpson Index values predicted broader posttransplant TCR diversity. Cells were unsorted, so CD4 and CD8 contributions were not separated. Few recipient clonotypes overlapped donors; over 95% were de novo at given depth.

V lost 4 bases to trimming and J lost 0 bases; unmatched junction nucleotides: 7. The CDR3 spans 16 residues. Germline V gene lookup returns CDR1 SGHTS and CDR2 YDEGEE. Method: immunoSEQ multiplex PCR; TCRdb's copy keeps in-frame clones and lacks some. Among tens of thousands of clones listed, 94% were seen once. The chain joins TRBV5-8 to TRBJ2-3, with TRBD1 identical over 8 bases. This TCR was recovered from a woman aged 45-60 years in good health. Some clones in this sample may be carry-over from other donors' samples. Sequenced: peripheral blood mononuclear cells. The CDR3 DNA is TGTGCCAGCAGCCCCGGGACAGGAGCTAGCACAGATACGCAGTATTTT. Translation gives CASSPGTGASTDTQYF.